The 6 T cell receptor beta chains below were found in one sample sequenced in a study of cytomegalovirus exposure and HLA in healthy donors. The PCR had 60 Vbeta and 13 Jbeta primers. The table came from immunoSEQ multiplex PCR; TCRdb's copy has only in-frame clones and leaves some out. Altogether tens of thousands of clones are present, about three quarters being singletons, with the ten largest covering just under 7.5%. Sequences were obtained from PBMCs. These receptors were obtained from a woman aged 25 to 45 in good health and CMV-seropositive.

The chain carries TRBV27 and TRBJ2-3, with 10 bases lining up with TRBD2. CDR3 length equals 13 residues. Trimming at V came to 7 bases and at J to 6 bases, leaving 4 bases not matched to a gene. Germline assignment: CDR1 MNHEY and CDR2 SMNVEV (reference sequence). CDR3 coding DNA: TGTGCCAGCAAGGCTAGCGGGAGTGATACGCAGTATTTT. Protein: CASKASGSDTQYF.

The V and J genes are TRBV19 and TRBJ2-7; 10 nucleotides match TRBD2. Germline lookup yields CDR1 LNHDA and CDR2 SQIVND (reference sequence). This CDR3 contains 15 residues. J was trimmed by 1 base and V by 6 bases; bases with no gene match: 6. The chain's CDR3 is CASSLLAGVSYEQYF. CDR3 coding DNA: TGTGCCAGTAGCCTCCTAGCGGGAGTGTCCTACGAGCAGTACTTC.

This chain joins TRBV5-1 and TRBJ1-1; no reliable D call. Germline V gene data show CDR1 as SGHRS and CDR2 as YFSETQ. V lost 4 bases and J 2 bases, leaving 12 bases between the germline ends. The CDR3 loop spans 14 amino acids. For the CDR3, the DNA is TGCGCCAGCAGCCCGGCCAGGCTCAACACTGAAGCTTTCTTT. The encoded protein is CASSPARLNTEAFF.

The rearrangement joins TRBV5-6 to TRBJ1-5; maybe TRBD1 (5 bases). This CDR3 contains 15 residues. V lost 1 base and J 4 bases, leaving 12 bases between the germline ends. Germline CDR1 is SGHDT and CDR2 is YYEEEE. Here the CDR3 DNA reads TGTGCCAGCAGCTTGTACAGGTTCATGAATCAGCCCCAGCATTTT. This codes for CASSLYRFMNQPQHF. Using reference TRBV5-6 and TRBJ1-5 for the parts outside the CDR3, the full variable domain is DAGVTQSPTHLIKTRGQQVTLRCSPKSGHDTVSWYQQALGQGPQFIFQYYEEEERQRGNFPDRFSGHQFPNYSSELNVNALLLGDSALYLCASSLYRFMNQPQHFGDGTRLSIL.

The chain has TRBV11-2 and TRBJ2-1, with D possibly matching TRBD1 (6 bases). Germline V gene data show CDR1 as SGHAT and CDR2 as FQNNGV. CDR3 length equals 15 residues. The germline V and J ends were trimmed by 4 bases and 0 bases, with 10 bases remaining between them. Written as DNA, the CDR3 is TGTGCCAGCAGCTCTACAGGGAGCTCCTACAATGAGCAGTTCTTC. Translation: CASSSTGSSYNEQFF.

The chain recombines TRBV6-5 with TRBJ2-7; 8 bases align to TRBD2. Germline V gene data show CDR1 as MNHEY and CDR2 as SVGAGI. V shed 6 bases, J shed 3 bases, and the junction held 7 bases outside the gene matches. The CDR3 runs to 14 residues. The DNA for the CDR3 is TGTGCCAGCAGGATTACTAGCGGAATCTACGAGCAGTACTTC. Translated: CASRITSGIYEQYF.